This passage covers 32 T cell receptor beta chains from one sample sequenced in a study of T cell repertoires in cytomegalovirus infection. TCRdb re-analysed the reads in MiXCR, keeping a single row per CDR3 protein. The table includes fewer than 550,000 distinct CDR3 sequences, approximately 15% detected once. The sequencing input was CD8+ T cells from PBMCs. The receptors here all came from a human donor in good health (CMV status not recorded). Some clones in this sample may be carry-over from other donors' samples.

This clonotype was counted between two and nine times. The chain uses TRBV7-6 and TRBJ2-5, with D possibly TRBD2 on 5 matching bases. The germline V and J ends were trimmed by 8 bases and 5 bases, with 18 bases remaining between them. The germline V gene has CDR1 SGHVS and CDR2 FNYEAQ. The CDR3 extends over 14 amino acids. Here the CDR3 reads CASSPLGVPETQYF. The DNA of the CDR3 is TGTGCCAGCTCCCCGCTCGGGGTTCCGGAGACCCAGTACTTC.

This clonotype was observed at least ten times. The V gene is TRBV7-9, the J gene TRBJ2-7; 13 bases line up with TRBD2. Germline V gene data show CDR1 as SEHNR and CDR2 as FQNEAQ (reference sequence). This CDR3 region has 17 residues. V shed 1 base, J shed 0 bases, and the junction held 3 bases outside the gene matches. CDR3 amino acids: CASSLEGLAGFSYEQYF. CDR3 sequence (DNA): TGTGCCAGCAGCTTAGAGGGACTAGCGGGGTTCTCCTACGAGCAGTACTTC.

The CDR3 loop reads CSGETGLQNEQFF. The CDR3 nucleotides read TGCAGCGGGGAGACAGGTCTTCAAAATGAGCAGTTCTTC. The J gene is TRBJ2-1, the V gene TRBV29-1; possibly TRBD1 for D (6 bases). Germline CDR1 SQVTM, CDR2 ANQGSEA. The CDR3 spans 13 residues. V lost 7 bases to trimming and J lost 7 bases, with 17 bases between them.

This clonotype was picked up a small number of times. The rearrangement links TRBV5-6 to TRBJ2-7; D uncertain. V lost 0 bases and J 5 bases, leaving 9 bases between the germline ends. The CDR3 consists of 13 residues. Germline V gives CDR1 SGHDT, CDR2 YYEEEE. The CDR3 is CASSLVTSHEQYF. The CDR3, as DNA: TGTGCCAGCAGCTTGGTCACGTCTCACGAGCAGTACTTC.

The sample holds a few counts of this clonotype. The chain joins TRBV30 to TRBJ2-6, with D uncertain. In germline, CDR1 is GTSNPN, CDR2 SVGIG (reference sequence). This CDR3 region has 18 residues. The V gene lost 4 bases and the J gene lost 0 bases, with 19 bases spanning the gap. The CDR3 protein is CAWTLGASPPSGANVLTF. The CDR3 bases are TGTGCCTGGACCTTGGGCGCATCTCCGCCCTCTGGGGCCAACGTCCTGACTTTC.

This clonotype has ten or more counts. The chain is built from TRBV6-1 and TRBJ1-2, with D hard to call. The V gene's germline CDR1 is MNHNS and CDR2 SASEGT. This CDR3 has 15 amino acids. The germline V and J ends were trimmed by 0 bases and 2 bases, with 10 bases remaining between them. The CDR3 DNA reads as TGTGCCAGCAGTGAAGCAGGTCGGCTGAACTATGGCTACACCTTC. Encoded protein: CASSEAGRLNYGYTF.

This clonotype was counted at least ten times. The genes are TRBV7-8 and TRBJ2-1; 10 positions match TRBD2. Germline CDR1 and CDR2: SGHVS and FQNEAQ. The CDR3 sequence is 16 residues long. The J segment lost 7 bases and the V segment lost 2 bases, leaving 8 bases of the junction unmatched. CDR3 DNA sequence: TGTGCCAGCAGCTTATCCCGGGCTAGCGGGAGAAATGAGCAGTTCTTC. Its protein product is CASSLSRASGRNEQFF.

This clonotype was detected many times. The chain couples TRBV2 to TRBJ2-7; D remains unclear. CDR1 is SNHLY and CDR2 is FYNNEI in the germline V gene. Between the trimmed V and J ends, which lost 5 bases and 3 bases, there was a span of 11 bases. This CDR3 is built from 13 residues. The CDR3 reads CASSPGGLYEQYF. In DNA, the CDR3 is TGTGCCAGCAGTCCGGGTGGGCTCTACGAGCAGTACTTC.

This clonotype was seen at least ten times. The V and J genes are TRBV20-1 and TRBJ2-4, with unresolved D. The CDR3 has 14 amino acids. Per germline, CDR1 DFQATT and CDR2 SNEGSKA (reference sequence). The germline V and J ends were trimmed by 0 bases and 3 bases, with 9 bases remaining between them. Here the CDR3 DNA reads TGCAGTGCTAGAGATCGGGTTGGCAAAAACATTCAGTACTTC. Translation gives CSARDRVGKNIQYF.

This clonotype was detected a few times. The chain is built from TRBV6-5 and TRBJ2-7; 8 nucleotides agree with TRBD1. There are 15 residues in the CDR3. Germline CDR1 is MNHEY and CDR2 is SVGAGI. The J segment lost 6 bases and the V segment lost 0 bases, leaving 7 bases of the junction unmatched. CDR3 nucleotides: TGTGCCAGCAGTTACTCTGTACCAGGGGGCGGCGAGCAGTACTTC. Translated: CASSYSVPGGGEQYF.

The chain couples TRBV23-1 to TRBJ2-3; no clear D gene. TRBV23-1 is an open reading frame, and its role is uncertain. The CDR3 sequence is 13 residues long. The V end lost 2 bases, the J end lost 1 base, and 4 bases lay between the germline ends. The CDR3 is CASSQQGTDTQYF. The CDR3 DNA follows: TGCGCCAGCAGTCAACAGGGCACAGATACGCAGTATTTT.

DNA for the CDR3: TGTGCCAGCAGCCAAGGCGATGGTCAGAGCTATGGCTACACCTTC. This encodes CASSQGDGQSYGYTF. The chain joins TRBV3-1 to TRBJ1-2; the D is unclear. V was shortened by 1 base and J by 4 bases, with 13 bases between the two germline ends. This CDR3 region has 15 residues. Germline V gene sequence: CDR1 LGHDT, CDR2 YNNKEL (reference sequence).

The chain uses TRBV3-1 and TRBJ2-2; D is possibly TRBD2 (6 bases). The CDR3 length is 15 residues. Germline V gene data show CDR1 as LGHDT and CDR2 as YNNKEL (reference sequence). The V end was cut by 3 bases, the J end by 2 bases, with 10 bases between. This CDR3 reads CASSHGGVNTGELFF. CDR3 nucleotides: TGTGCCAGCAGCCACGGCGGGGTTAACACCGGGGAGCTGTTTTTT.

This clonotype has only a few counts. V and J are TRBV18 and TRBJ2-5; no clear D gene. V lost 3 bases and J lost 1, with 12 bases in between. The CDR3 has 15 amino acids. Germline lookup yields CDR1 KGHSH and CDR2 LQKENI. The CDR3 spells CASSPATHPQETQYF. The CDR3 DNA reads TGTGCCAGCTCACCCGCGACACATCCCCAAGAGACCCAGTACTTC. The whole variable domain, remainder taken from reference TRBV18 and TRBJ2-5, is NAGVMQNPRHLVRRRGQEARLRCSPMKGHSHVYWYRQLPEEGLKFMVYLQKENIIDESGMPKERFSAEFPKEGPSILRIQQVVRGDSAAYFCASSPATHPQETQYFGPGTRLLVL.

The gene calls are TRBV5-8 and TRBJ1-1, with 9 nucleotides matching TRBD1. The CDR3 consists of 15 residues. The J segment lost 3 bases and the V segment lost 0 bases, leaving 3 bases of the junction unmatched. Germline assignment: CDR1 SGHTS and CDR2 YDEGEE. The DNA of the CDR3 is TGTGCCAGCAGCTTGGCCTGGACAGGGGACACTGAAGCTTTCTTT. It yields the protein CASSLAWTGDTEAFF. The complete variable domain, with remaining parts taken from reference TRBV5-8 and TRBJ1-1, reads EAGVTQSPTHLIKTRGQQATLRCSPISGHTSVYWYQQALGLGLQFLLWYDEGEERNRGNFPPRFSGRQFPNYSSELNVNALELEDSALYLCASSLAWTGDTEAFFGQGTRLTVV.

V usage is TRBV7-9 and J usage is TRBJ2-1; D call uncertain. Germline V gene data show CDR1 as SEHNR and CDR2 as FQNEAQ (reference sequence). Trimming took 6 bases from V and 8 from J, leaving 23 bases between them. The length of the CDR3 is 16 residues. The CDR3 DNA is TGTGCCAGCAGTCCCAGAGTGGGTACCGCCTGGGATGAGCAGTTCTTC. It translates to CASSPRVGTAWDEQFF. Full variable domain (rest looked up from reference TRBV7-9 and TRBJ2-1): DTGVSQNPRHKITKRGQNVTFRCDPISEHNRLYWYRQTLGQGPEFLTYFQNEAQLEKSRLLSDRFSAERPKGSFSTLEIQRTEQGDSAMYLCASSPRVGTAWDEQFFGPGTRLTVL.

In this sample, this clonotype turned up once. A much larger clone sits a single nucleotide away, making a read error possible. V gene TRBV11-2 combines with J gene TRBJ2-3; tentatively, D is TRBD2 (5 bases). Germline CDR1 reads SGHAT; CDR2 reads FQNNGV. The CDR3 runs to 14 residues. The ends were cut back, 8 bases at V and 1 base at J, with 13 bases in the middle. CDR3 coding DNA: TGTGCCAGCGGCTCCGGACTGGGCACAGATACGCAGTATTTT. Translated: CASGSGLGTDTQYF.

This clonotype was observed at least ten times. At one end the junction does not follow the germline gene, possibly because of a read error. This chain uses TRBV7-7 with TRBJ2-7; 7 nucleotides match TRBD2. The CDR3 consists of 15 residues. CDR1 is SSHAT and CDR2 is FNYEAQ in the germline V gene (reference sequence). The DNA of the CDR3 is TGTGCTAGCAGCTTAGAAGGCGGAGCGGGGTACGAGCAGTACTTC. Amino acids: CASSLEGGAGYEQYF.

This clonotype was detected once. The V call is TRBV5-4, the J call TRBJ2-7; 9 nucleotides agree with TRBD1. This CDR3 is built from 14 residues. The germline V gene has CDR1 SGHNT and CDR2 YYREEE (reference sequence). V shed 4 bases and J 3 bases; nucleotides not matched to a gene: 5. The CDR3 loop reads CASSAGDRDYEQYF. CDR3 nucleotide sequence: TGTGCCAGCAGCGCGGGGGACAGGGACTACGAGCAGTACTTC.

This clonotype was seen repeatedly, ten times or more. The chain employs TRBV10-2 and TRBJ1-1; no definite D call. The CDR3 extends over 14 amino acids. Germline CDR1 WSHSY, CDR2 SAAADI. Trimming stripped 2 bases from V and 0 bases from J, with 7 bases between. CDR3 nucleotides: TGCGCCAGCAGTGAGGGTAGGGTGAACACTGAAGCTTTCTTT. Its translation is CASSEGRVNTEAFF.

This clonotype was detected only a few times. This sequence joins TRBV14 and TRBJ2-5; unclear D gene. The CDR3 totals 16 residues. The germline V and J ends were trimmed by 1 base and 1 base, with 13 bases remaining between them. Germline V gene sequence: CDR1 SGHDN, CDR2 FVKESK. Here the CDR3 DNA reads TGTGCCAGCAGCCAAGGACTCTTGGCATCCCAAGAGACCCAGTACTTC. Its protein product is CASSQGLLASQETQYF. The full variable domain, completed using reference TRBV14 and TRBJ2-5, is EAGVTQFPSHSVIEKGQTVTLRCDPISGHDNLYWYRRVMGKEIKFLLHFVKESKQDESGMPNNRFLAERTGGTYSTLKVQPAELEDSGVYFCASSQGLLASQETQYFGPGTRLLVL.

V is TRBV9 and J is TRBJ2-3; 12 bases map to TRBD2. Germline values: CDR1 SGDLS, CDR2 YYNGEE. This CDR3 is built from 16 residues. Losses at the gene ends were 4 bases for V and 5 bases for J; bases not matched to a gene: 8. The chain's CDR3 is CASSPRLAGVIDTQYF. In DNA, the CDR3 is TGTGCCAGCAGCCCCCGACTAGCGGGAGTAATAGATACGCAGTATTTT.

This clonotype was counted between two and nine times. The rearrangement joins TRBV27 to TRBJ2-7, with TRBD2 identical over 9 bases. This CDR3 region has 16 residues. V was clipped by 4 bases and J by 2 bases; unmatched bases: 9. CDR1 MNHEY and CDR2 SMNVEV come from the germline V gene (reference sequence). The CDR3 coding sequence is TGTGCCAGCAGTTCCGGCTTCGGGACTAGCACCTACGAGCAGTACTTC. Protein product: CASSSGFGTSTYEQYF.

As DNA, the CDR3 is TGCGCCAGCAGCCGTCGGACAGTGGGGGGCACTGAAGCTTTCTTT. It is translated as CASSRRTVGGTEAFF. This sequence joins TRBV4-1 and TRBJ1-1; a weak D match, TRBD1 (6 bases). The V gene lost 4 bases and the J gene lost 4 bases, with 16 bases spanning the gap. The CDR3 runs 15 residues. Germline V gene data show CDR1 as MGHRA and CDR2 as YSYEKL.

In this sample, this clonotype turned up a few times. V gene TRBV28 combines with J gene TRBJ2-2; 8 nucleotides align to TRBD2. The CDR3 consists of 18 residues. Germline V gene sequence: CDR1 MDHEN, CDR2 SYDVKM. With V trimmed by 5 bases and J by 3 bases, 14 bases remained unmatched. The CDR3 reads CASSTRPQTSVDTGELFF. The CDR3 DNA reads TGTGCCAGCAGTACCAGACCCCAGACTAGCGTTGACACCGGGGAGCTGTTTTTT. The full variable domain, rest sourced from reference TRBV28 and TRBJ2-2, is DVKVTQSSRYLVKRTGEKVFLECVQDMDHENMFWYRQDPGLGLRLIYFSYDVKMKEKGDIPEGYSVSREKKERFSLILESASTNQTSMYLCASSTRPQTSVDTGELFFGEGSRLTVL.

This clonotype showed up many times. The chain combines TRBV6-1 with TRBJ2-2; a weak D match, TRBD2 (6 bases). The germline V gene encodes CDR1 MNHNS and CDR2 SASEGT. Trimming took off 3 bases at V and 5 bases at J, with 16 bases between the two ends. This CDR3 has 16 residues. CDR3 sequence reads: CASSDDRESSTGELFF. The CDR3 nucleotides read TGTGCCAGCAGTGATGATCGGGAGAGCAGTACCGGGGAGCTGTTTTTT.

Written as DNA, the CDR3 is TGTGCCAGTAGAGTGACCCAGGGGGCGGCCGAGCAGTACTTC. It specifies CASRVTQGAAEQYF. The J gene is TRBJ2-7, the V gene TRBV19; 8 positions agree with TRBD1. The germline V gene has CDR1 LNHDA and CDR2 SQIVND (reference sequence). This CDR3 region has 14 residues. With V trimmed by 6 bases and J by 6 bases, 10 bases remained unmatched.

This clonotype has just a few counts. V and J are TRBV27 and TRBJ2-7; D uncertain. Trimming pared 2 bases from V and 6 bases from J, leaving 11 bases between. The length of the CDR3 is 13 residues. Germline V gene lookup returns CDR1 MNHEY and CDR2 SMNVEV (reference sequence). The CDR3 sequence is CASSLGLAVEQYF. Here the CDR3 DNA reads TGTGCCAGCAGTTTAGGTTTGGCTGTCGAGCAGTACTTC.

This clonotype has a count of ten or more. The chain links TRBV7-2 to TRBJ2-7; D is ambiguous. Trimming cost V 2 bases and J 3 bases, with 8 bases left between them. The germline V gene encodes CDR1 SGHTA and CDR2 FQGNSA. This CDR3 has 13 residues. The CDR3: CASSLLESYEQYF. For the CDR3, the DNA is TGTGCCAGCAGCTTACTCGAAAGCTACGAGCAGTACTTC.

A word on this clonotype: This clone may be a read error of a much larger clone one base away. The chain uses TRBV7-4 and TRBJ2-7; 7 positions agree with TRBD2. The CDR3 consists of 14 residues. Looked up from germline, CDR1 is SGHVT and CDR2 is SQSDAQ. V shed 4 bases, J shed 4 bases, and the junction held 7 bases outside the gene matches. CDR3 DNA: TGTGCCAGCAGCTCAGCGCTTAGCGGGTACGAGCAGTACTTC. Its protein product is CASSSALSGYEQYF.

This clonotype was observed many times. The V and J genes are TRBV6-1 and TRBJ2-7, with no clear D. CDR1 MNHNS and CDR2 SASEGT come from the germline V gene. The ends were cut back, 0 bases at V and 7 bases at J, with 13 bases in the middle. The CDR3 has 14 amino acids. DNA for the CDR3: TGTGCCAGCAGTGAAGCGCCCTGGACCGATGAGCAGTACTTC. It translates to CASSEAPWTDEQYF.

This clonotype appeared many times. This chain connects TRBV4-2 to TRBJ1-1, with TRBD1 as a possible D gene (5 bases). V was clipped by 1 base and J by 1 base, with 7 bases between them. The CDR3 sequence is 14 residues long. Per germline, CDR1 LGHNA and CDR2 YNFKEQ. The DNA of the CDR3 is TGTGCCAGCAGCCAAGTCGGGGGGAACACTGAAGCTTTCTTT. It yields the protein CASSQVGGNTEAFF.